The 28 T cell receptor beta chains below come from one sample, sequenced in a study of CD8 T cells in ankylosing spondylitis. Findings and caveats of the study: Typical of ankylosing spondylitis blood, it appeared, was a TCR beta motif of fewer than 10 highly homologous variants.

Their antigen targets remain unknown. One entry per CDR3 protein, called by TCRdb with MiXCR from the 5' RACE reads. The table lists about 800,000 distinct CDR3 sequences, approximately 10% of them singletons. Material: blood, either unsorted or a sorted T cell fraction (not recorded which). Receptors originate from a male donor with ankylosing spondylitis.

This clonotype was counted between two and nine times. CDR3 nucleotide sequence: TGTGCCAGCAGCCCAACCTTAGCGGGAGGGGATACGCAGTATTTT. Translation gives CASSPTLAGGDTQYF. This chain joins TRBV11-2 and TRBJ2-3, with TRBD2 matching 11 bases. The CDR3 runs 15 residues. Germline CDR1 is SGHAT and CDR2 is FQNNGV. V shed 5 bases and J 6 bases; nucleotides not matched to a gene: 7.

This clonotype has at least ten counts. The V gene is TRBV24-1, the J gene TRBJ2-7; TRBD1 matches 7 bases. V was clipped by 3 bases and J by 0 bases; unmatched bases: 7. The CDR3 has 16 residues. Looked up from germline, CDR1 is KGHDR and CDR2 is SFDVKD. The CDR3 region has the DNA TGTGCCACCAGTGATACCGGGACAGCGAGCTCCTACGAGCAGTACTTC. The encoded protein is CATSDTGTASSYEQYF.

CDR3 sequence: CASSSDGGSTEAFF. For the CDR3, the DNA is TGTGCCAGCAGCTCTGATGGAGGAAGCACTGAAGCTTTCTTT. This chain links TRBV7-2 with TRBJ1-1; unclear D gene. Trimming removed 4 bases from V and 4 bases from J, with 13 bases in between. Germline-derived CDR1 and CDR2 are SGHTA and FQGNSA. This CDR3 has 14 residues.

This chain links TRBV20-1 with TRBJ1-4; D gene uncertain. V shed 4 bases and J shed 8 bases, with 14 bases lying between them. Germline CDR1 and CDR2: DFQATT and SNEGSKA (reference sequence). The CDR3 has 13 amino acids. The CDR3 DNA reads as TGCAGTGCTACTCCAACGGGCTTCGAAAAACTGTTTTTT. Amino acids: CSATPTGFEKLFF.

This chain joins TRBV20-1 and TRBJ1-5; perhaps TRBD1 as D (6 bases). The germline gives CDR1 DFQATT, CDR2 SNEGSKA (reference sequence). This CDR3 contains 13 residues. Trimming took 6 bases from V and 0 from J, leaving 9 bases between them. CDR3 sequence reads: CSAQGYSNQPQHF. The CDR3 nucleotides read TGCAGTGCCCAGGGGTATAGCAATCAGCCCCAGCATTTT.

The gene calls are TRBV5-1 and TRBJ2-7; 7 bases map to TRBD1. The V gene's germline CDR1 is SGHRS and CDR2 YFSETQ. The CDR3 loop spans 16 amino acids. V was clipped by 5 bases and J by 0 bases; unmatched bases: 11. CDR3 protein: CASRIHWDSLSYEQYF. The CDR3, as DNA: TGCGCCAGCAGAATACATTGGGACAGCCTCTCCTACGAGCAGTACTTC.

In this sample, this clonotype turned up many times. The chain couples TRBV27 to TRBJ2-7, with a tentative D call TRBD1 (5 bases). CDR3 length: 15 amino acids. V lost 2 bases and J lost 2, with 13 bases in between. Per germline, CDR1 MNHEY and CDR2 SMNVEV (reference sequence). The DNA for the CDR3 is TGTGCCAGCAGTTTACAGGGTCGGGTCACCTACGAGCAGTACTTC. Protein sequence: CASSLQGRVTYEQYF.

This clonotype was detected only a few times. This chain joins TRBV19 and TRBJ1-5; 7 positions match TRBD1. With 3 bases clipped from V and 1 base from J, the junction kept 3 bases outside the gene matches. The germline V gene encodes CDR1 LNHDA and CDR2 SQIVND (reference sequence). CDR3 length: 15 residues. The CDR3 region is CASSIEGQSNQPQHF. The CDR3 nucleotides read TGTGCCAGTAGTATTGAGGGACAGAGCAATCAGCCCCAGCATTTT.

This rearrangement joins TRBV10-3 to TRBJ1-2, with 11 bases identical to TRBD1. There are 13 residues in the CDR3. CDR1 is ENHRY and CDR2 is SYGVKD in the germline V gene. With 7 bases clipped from V and 8 bases from J, the junction kept 6 bases outside the gene matches. The CDR3 DNA reads as TGTGCCATCACGGGGACAGGGGGAGGCGGCTACACCTTC. Translation: CAITGTGGGGYTF.

The chain recombines TRBV18 with TRBJ1-3; no definite D call. The germline CDR1 and CDR2 sequences are KGHSH and LQKENI. This CDR3 has 14 amino acids. Trimming took off 3 bases at V and 1 base at J, with 7 bases between the two ends. The CDR3 loop is CASSPDGSGNTIYF. For the CDR3, the DNA is TGTGCCAGCTCACCCGACGGTTCTGGAAACACCATATATTTT.

Points on this clonotype: This may be a read error: a much more frequent sequence differs by one nucleotide. The chain is built from TRBV7-2 and TRBJ2-6; D may be TRBD1 (5 bases). Germline-derived CDR1 and CDR2 are SGHTA and FQGNSA. The CDR3 spans 15 residues. This CDR3 is CSSSLRGAGANVLTF. For the CDR3, the DNA is TGTTCCAGCAGCTTAAGGGGCGCTGGGGCCAACGTCCTGACTTTC.

This rearrangement joins TRBV11-2 to TRBJ2-2, with 7 bases aligning to TRBD2. The CDR3 runs 16 residues. In germline, CDR1 is SGHAT, CDR2 FQNNGV. Trimming cost V 5 bases and J 4 bases; bases outside gene matches: 10. The CDR3 protein is CASSPLGGSATGELFF. The CDR3 coding sequence is TGTGCCAGCAGCCCACTGGGGGGGTCGGCCACCGGGGAGCTGTTTTTT.

This clonotype was detected only a few times. The chain uses TRBV28 and TRBJ1-5, with TRBD1 identical over 7 bases. Germline assignment: CDR1 MDHEN and CDR2 SYDVKM. V lost 8 bases to trimming and J lost 1 base; unmatched junction nucleotides: 5. This CDR3 is built from 14 residues. CDR3: CASHRGRSNQPQHF. The CDR3 bases are TGTGCCAGCCACAGGGGAAGGAGCAATCAGCCCCAGCATTTT.

This clonotype has just a few counts. The chain carries TRBV5-1 and TRBJ2-7; tentative D call: TRBD2 (6 bases). This CDR3 comprises 15 residues. In germline, CDR1 is SGHRS, CDR2 YFSETQ. With 2 bases removed from V and 4 bases from J, the gap between germline ends came to 16 bases. The CDR3 sequence is CASSFRGGRIYEQYF. CDR3 sequence (DNA): TGCGCCAGCAGCTTCCGGGGAGGCCGCATATACGAGCAGTACTTC.

The chain has TRBV10-3 and TRBJ2-6; D gene ambiguous. Trimming pared 8 bases from V and 0 bases from J, leaving 5 bases between. Germline V gives CDR1 ENHRY, CDR2 SYGVKD. The CDR3 sequence is 13 residues long. CDR3 coding DNA: TGTGCCATCGGTGGCTCTGGGGCCAACGTCCTGACTTTC. It yields the protein CAIGGSGANVLTF.

This clonotype was counted between two and nine times. J is TRBJ1-2 and V is TRBV7-2, with 10 nucleotides matching TRBD1. The junction had 3 bases not matched to a gene; V was cut back by 5 bases and J by 6 bases. Germline V gene lookup returns CDR1 SGHTA and CDR2 FQGNSA. CDR3 length: 13 amino acids. Here the CDR3 DNA reads TGTGCCAGCAGCCATGGACAGGGGGATGGCTACACCTTC. Amino acids: CASSHGQGDGYTF.

The chain has TRBV28 and TRBJ1-2; no clear D. V was cut by 4 bases and J by 3 bases, with 21 bases left in between. From germline, CDR1 is MDHEN and CDR2 SYDVKM. The CDR3 sequence is 17 residues long. The CDR3 nucleotides read TGTGCCAGCAGTTCCACGGTGAGAGGTGGAAGGGACTATGGCTACACCTTC. It is translated as CASSSTVRGGRDYGYTF.

This clonotype was detected many times. The chain is built from TRBV12-3 or TRBV12-4 and TRBJ2-3; no definite D call. The CDR3 has 14 residues. V gave up 6 bases and J gave up 1 base, with 11 bases separating them. The CDR3: CASSSLMGTDTQYF. For the CDR3, the DNA is TGTGCCAGCAGCTCTCTGATGGGCACAGATACGCAGTATTTT.

The table lists this clonotype with many counts. The V and J genes are TRBV5-1 and TRBJ1-6; 8 nucleotides agree with TRBD1. CDR3 length equals 14 residues. The germline V gene encodes CDR1 SGHRS and CDR2 YFSETQ. Unmatched junction bases numbered 2, after V lost 4 bases and J lost 5 bases. CDR3 in DNA: TGCGCCAGCAGCCGGGGACAGGATAATTCACCCCTCCACTTT. It is translated as CASSRGQDNSPLHF. Combining the CDR3 with reference TRBV5-1 and TRBJ1-6 gives the whole variable domain KAGVTQTPRYLIKTRGQQVTLSCSPISGHRSVSWYQQTPGQGLQFLFEYFSETQRNKGNFPGRFSGRQFSNSRSEMNVSTLELGDSALYLCASSRGQDNSPLHFGNGTRLTVT.

The genes are TRBV6-1 and TRBJ2-5, with TRBD1 matching 7 bases. The junction had 11 bases not matched to a gene; V was cut back by 6 bases and J by 4 bases. The germline gives CDR1 MNHNS, CDR2 SASEGT. CDR3 length: 15 residues. The CDR3 DNA follows: TGTGCCAGCAGCCGCCGATCGAGGGGGCCAGAGACCCAGTACTTC. Its protein product is CASSRRSRGPETQYF.

The chain joins TRBV7-2 to TRBJ1-6; D possibly corresponds to TRBD1 (5 bases). This CDR3 comprises 14 residues. Germline values: CDR1 SGHTA, CDR2 FQGNSA. Trimming shortened V by 5 bases and J by 7 bases, and 12 bases separated the two germline ends. CDR3 region: CASSRDGLNSPLHF. The CDR3, as DNA: TGTGCCAGCAGCAGGGACGGTCTAAATTCACCCCTCCACTTT.

This clonotype was observed many times. This rearrangement joins TRBV20-1 to TRBJ2-5; D call uncertain. Germline CDR1 DFQATT, CDR2 SNEGSKA (reference sequence). The CDR3 is 13 residues long. The CDR3 is CSASIVYQETQYF. The CDR3 nucleotides read TGCAGCGCCTCCATTGTGTACCAAGAGACCCAGTACTTC.

Notes on this clonotype: One junction end does not reproduce the germline sequence, and a read error may be involved. The rearrangement joins TRBV20-1 to TRBJ1-1; D not resolved. This CDR3 contains 13 residues. Germline CDR1 reads DFQATT; CDR2 reads SNEGSKA (reference sequence). Here the CDR3 DNA reads TGCAGTGCTAGAGTTGCGTTGAAGACTGAAGCTTTCTTT. Translating it yields CSARVALKTEAFF.

This clonotype was counted between two and nine times. V gene TRBV20-1 combines with J gene TRBJ1-2; possible D gene TRBD1, 5 bases. This CDR3 has 14 residues. Germline V gene data show CDR1 as DFQATT and CDR2 as SNEGSKA (reference sequence). V was shortened by 4 bases and J by 4 bases, with 16 bases between the two germline ends. The CDR3 DNA follows: TGCAGTGCTATTCAGGGTCGAGAAGTCTATGGCTACACCTTC. Amino acid sequence: CSAIQGREVYGYTF.

V and J are TRBV29-1 and TRBJ2-2; 8 bases match TRBD2. This CDR3 has 14 residues. CDR1 is SQVTM, CDR2 ANQGSEA, per germline. Trimming at V came to 4 bases and at J to 6 bases, leaving 7 bases not matched to a gene. CDR3 nucleotides: TGCAGCGTTGGCTCGGGAGGGCCCCCCGGGGAGCTGTTTTTT. Its translation: CSVGSGGPPGELFF.

The chain couples TRBV5-1 to TRBJ2-2; TRBD2 aligns across 13 bases. Germline V lookup: CDR1 SGHRS, CDR2 YFSETQ. The J segment lost 6 bases and the V segment lost 0 bases, leaving 2 bases of the junction unmatched. The CDR3 consists of 16 residues. The CDR3 sequence: CASSLDTSGRAGELFF. CDR3 bases: TGCGCCAGCAGCTTGGATACTAGCGGGAGGGCCGGGGAGCTGTTTTTT.

The chain joins TRBV6-5 to TRBJ2-3; D is possibly TRBD1 (5 bases). CDR1 and CDR2 (germline): MNHEY, SVGAGI. Between the trimmed V and J ends, which lost 0 bases and 10 bases, there was a span of 8 bases. The CDR3 spans 12 residues. CDR3 coding DNA: TGTGCCAGCAGTTACTCGCAGGGCCCGCAGTATTTT. This sequence encodes CASSYSQGPQYF.

This clonotype was seen ten or more times. This rearrangement joins TRBV12-3 or TRBV12-4 to TRBJ1-4; 11 positions match TRBD1. The CDR3 is made up of 15 amino acids. The junction had 6 bases not matched to a gene; V was cut back by 5 bases and J by 7 bases. As DNA, the CDR3 is TGTGCCAGCAGTATACACGGGACAGGGGGTGAAAAACTGTTTTTT. Amino acids: CASSIHGTGGEKLFF.